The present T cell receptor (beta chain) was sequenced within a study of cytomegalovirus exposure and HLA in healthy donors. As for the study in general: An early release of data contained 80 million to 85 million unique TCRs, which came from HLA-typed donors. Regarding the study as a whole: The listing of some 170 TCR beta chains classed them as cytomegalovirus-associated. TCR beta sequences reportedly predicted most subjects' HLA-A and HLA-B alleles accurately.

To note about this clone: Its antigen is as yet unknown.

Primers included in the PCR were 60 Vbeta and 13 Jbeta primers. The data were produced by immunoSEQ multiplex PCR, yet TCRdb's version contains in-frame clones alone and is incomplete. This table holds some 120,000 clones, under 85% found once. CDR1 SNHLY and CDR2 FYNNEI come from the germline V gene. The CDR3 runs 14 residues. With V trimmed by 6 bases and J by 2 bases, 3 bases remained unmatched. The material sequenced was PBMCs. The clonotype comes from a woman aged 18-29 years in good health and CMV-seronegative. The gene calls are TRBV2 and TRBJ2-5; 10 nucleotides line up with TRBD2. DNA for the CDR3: TGTGCCAGCAGGGAGCGGGGGGGACAAGAGACCCAGTACTTC. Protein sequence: CASRERGGQETQYF.